The clone carrying this T cell receptor (beta chain) was seen at least ten times. The antigen is undetermined. Time point noted: newly diagnosed GD, antithyroid drugs for less than 3 months. The TCR library used RNA extracted from PBMCs. The data derive from a study of regulatory T cells in long-lasting Graves disease. Study summary: The study enrolled newly diagnosed Graves' patients on antithyroid drugs under 3 months.

Study-wide findings and caveats: Lower TCR diversity was seen in persistent Graves' patients than in newly diagnosed ones.

Arm-PCR with iRepertoire HTBI primers amplified the CDR3 regions for these TCR beta libraries. TCRdb reprocessed the multiplex PCR reads with MiXCR, giving one entry per CDR3 protein. The sample shows 250,000 to 400,000 distinct CDR3 sequences, 15% to 20% of them seen only once. The sequencing here drew on peripheral blood mononuclear cells (PBMCs), taken at new diagnosis, from a patient treated with antithyroid drugs. This receptor was identified in a female donor with Graves disease.

DNA of the CDR3: TGCGCCAGCAGCTTGGGGGGGTCCTCTGGAAACACCATATATTTT. Translation gives CASSLGGSSGNTIYF. The rearrangement links TRBV5-1 to TRBJ1-3; D is perhaps TRBD1 (5 bases). Trimming stripped 0 bases from V and 0 bases from J, with 7 bases between. The CDR3 contains 15 residues. CDR1 is SGHRS, CDR2 YFSETQ, per germline.